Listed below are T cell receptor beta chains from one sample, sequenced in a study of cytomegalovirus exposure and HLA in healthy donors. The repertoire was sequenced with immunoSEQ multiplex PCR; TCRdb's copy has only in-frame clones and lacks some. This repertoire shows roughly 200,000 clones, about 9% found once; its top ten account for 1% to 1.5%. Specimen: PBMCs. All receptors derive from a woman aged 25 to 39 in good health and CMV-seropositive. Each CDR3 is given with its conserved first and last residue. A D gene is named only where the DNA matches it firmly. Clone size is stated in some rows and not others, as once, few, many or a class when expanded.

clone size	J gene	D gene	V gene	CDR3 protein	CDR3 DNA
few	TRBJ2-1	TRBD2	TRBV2	CARGTIRLDDEQFF	TGTGCCCGAGGGACTATCAGACTGGACGATGAGCAGTTCTTC
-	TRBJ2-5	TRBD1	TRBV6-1	CASWRTGQWGTQYF	TGTGCCAGCTGGCGGACAGGGCAATGGGGGACCCAGTACTTC
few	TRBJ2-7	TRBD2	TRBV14	CASSQIGLVYEQYF	TGTGCCAGCAGCCAAATCGGACTAGTTTACGAGCAGTACTTC
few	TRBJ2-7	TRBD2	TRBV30	CAWSHGAGDNEQYF	TGTGCCTGGAGCCACGGTGCGGGAGATAACGAGCAGTACTTC
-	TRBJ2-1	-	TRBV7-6	CASSQEGLPSYNEQFF	TGTGCCAGCAGCCAAGAAGGACTTCCCTCCTACAATGAGCAGTTCTTC
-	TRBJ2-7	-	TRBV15	CATSRDYRTAMYF	TGTGCCACCAGCAGAGATTATAGGACAGCTATGTACTTC
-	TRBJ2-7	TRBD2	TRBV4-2	CASSQTSGSYEQYF	TGTGCCAGCAGCCAAACTAGCGGCTCCTACGAGCAGTACTTC
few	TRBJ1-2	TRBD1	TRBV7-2	CASSLAGGGGYTF	TGTGCCAGCAGCTTAGCAGGGGGCGGTGGCTACACCTTC
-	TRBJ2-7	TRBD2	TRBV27	CASSLGLLAGVYEQYF	TGTGCCAGCAGTTTAGGGCTCCTAGCGGGAGTCTACGAGCAGTACTTC
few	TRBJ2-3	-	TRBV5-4	CASSLDRATDTQYF	TGTGCCAGCAGTCTCGACAGAGCCACAGATACGCAGTATTTT
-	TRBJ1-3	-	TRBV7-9	CAIVGHHSGNTIYF	TGTGCCATCGTGGGACACCACTCTGGAAACACCATATATTTT
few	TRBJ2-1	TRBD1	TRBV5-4	CASSLQGDYNEQFF	TGTGCCAGCAGCTTGCAGGGGGACTACAATGAGCAGTTCTTC
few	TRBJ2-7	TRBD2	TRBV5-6	CASSLGAGVYEQYF	TGTGCCAGCAGCTTGGGGGCGGGGGTCTACGAGCAGTACTTC
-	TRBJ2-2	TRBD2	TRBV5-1	CASSLYLAGVTGELFF	TGCGCCAGCAGCTTGTACCTAGCGGGGGTCACCGGGGAGCTGTTTTTT
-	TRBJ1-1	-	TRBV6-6	CASSQQGNTEAFF	TGTGCCAGCAGTCAACAGGGGAACACTGAAGCTTTCTTT
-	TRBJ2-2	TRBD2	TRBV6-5	CASSYSWGGTGELFF	TGTGCCAGCAGTTACTCGTGGGGGGGGACCGGGGAGCTGTTTTTT
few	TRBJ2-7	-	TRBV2	CASTRDGGATSYEQYF	TGTGCCAGCACCAGAGACGGCGGGGCGACATCCTACGAGCAGTACTTC
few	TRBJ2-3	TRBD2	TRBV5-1	CASGRTSGSTDTQYF	TGCGCCTCCGGGAGGACTAGCGGGAGCACAGATACGCAGTATTTT
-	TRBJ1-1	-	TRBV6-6	CASSYADTFEAFF	TGTGCCAGCAGTTACGCGGATACTTTTGAAGCTTTCTTT
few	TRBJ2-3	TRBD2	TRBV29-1	CSVAPPPGGSRTDTQYF	TGCAGCGTTGCCCCTCCGCCGGGGGGATCACGCACAGATACGCAGTATTTT
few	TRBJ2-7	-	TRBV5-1	CASSLGTITLGSEQYF	TGCGCCAGCAGCTTGGGTACGATCACTCTTGGGAGCGAGCAGTACTTC
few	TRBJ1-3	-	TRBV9	CASSGGAGNTIYF	TGTGCCAGCAGCGGAGGTGCGGGAAACACCATATATTTT
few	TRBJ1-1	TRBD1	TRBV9	CASSVQGVNTEAFF	TGTGCCAGCAGCGTTCAGGGGGTGAACACTGAAGCTTTCTTT
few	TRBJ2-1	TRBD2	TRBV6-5	CASSTGTSGRGEQFF	TGTGCCAGCAGTACCGGGACTAGCGGGAGAGGTGAGCAGTTCTTC
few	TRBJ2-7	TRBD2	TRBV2	CASSERRGGLARYEQYF	TGTGCCAGCAGTGAACGACGCGGGGGACTAGCGCGCTACGAGCAGTACTTC
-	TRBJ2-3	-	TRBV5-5	CASSLARTPSTDTQYF	TGTGCCAGCAGCTTGGCCAGGACACCAAGCACAGATACGCAGTATTTT
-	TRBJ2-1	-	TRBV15	CATSSFPGYNEQFF	TGTGCCACCAGCAGTTTCCCAGGGTACAATGAGCAGTTCTTC
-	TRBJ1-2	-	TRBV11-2	CASREGVGYGYTF	TGTGCCAGCAGAGAGGGGGTTGGCTATGGCTACACCTTC
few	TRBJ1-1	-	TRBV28	CASSWPMNTEAFF	TGTGCCAGCAGTTGGCCCATGAACACTGAAGCTTTCTTT
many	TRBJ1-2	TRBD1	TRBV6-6	CASSSTGNYYGYTF	TGTGCCAGCAGTTCGACAGGGAACTACTATGGCTACACCTTC
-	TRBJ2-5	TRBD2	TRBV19	CASSKFTSGRQTQYF	TGTGCCAGTAGTAAATTTACTAGCGGGAGACAGACCCAGTACTTC
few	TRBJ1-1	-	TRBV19	CASTSVSLNTEAFF	TGTGCCAGTACGAGCGTCAGTTTGAACACTGAAGCTTTCTTT
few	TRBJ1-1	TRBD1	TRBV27	CASSILQGTEAFF	TGTGCCAGCAGTATCCTACAGGGGACTGAAGCTTTCTTT
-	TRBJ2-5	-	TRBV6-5	CASSASGLHVKTQYF	TGTGCCAGCAGTGCCTCGGGACTTCACGTGAAGACCCAGTACTTC
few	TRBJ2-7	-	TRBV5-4	CASSLPASSEQYF	TGTGCCAGCAGCCTTCCCGCTAGCAGCGAGCAGTACTTC
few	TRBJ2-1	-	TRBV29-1	CSVERKENLWDEQFF	TGCAGCGTTGAAAGGAAGGAGAACCTTTGGGATGAGCAGTTCTTC